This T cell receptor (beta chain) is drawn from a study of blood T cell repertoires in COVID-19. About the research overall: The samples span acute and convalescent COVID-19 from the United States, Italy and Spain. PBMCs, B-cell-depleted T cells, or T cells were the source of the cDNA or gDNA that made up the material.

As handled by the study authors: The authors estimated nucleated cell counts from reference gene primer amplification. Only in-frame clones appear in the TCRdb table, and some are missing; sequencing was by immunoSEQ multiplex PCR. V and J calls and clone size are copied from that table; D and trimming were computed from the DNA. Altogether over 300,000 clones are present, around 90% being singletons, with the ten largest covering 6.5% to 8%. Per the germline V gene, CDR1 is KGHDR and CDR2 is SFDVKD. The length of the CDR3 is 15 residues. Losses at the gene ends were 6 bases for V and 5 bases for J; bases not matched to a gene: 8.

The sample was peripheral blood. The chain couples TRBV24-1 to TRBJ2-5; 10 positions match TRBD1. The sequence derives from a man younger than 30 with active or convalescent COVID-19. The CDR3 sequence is CATSPGQGTAETQYF. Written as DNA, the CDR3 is TGTGCCACCAGTCCGGGACAGGGGACGGCGGAGACCCAGTACTTC.